This TCR beta chain was profiled in a study of blood T cell repertoires in COVID-19. J lost 5 bases, V lost 1 base, and 5 bases had no gene match. The length of the CDR3 is 16 residues. CDR1 is SGHTA and CDR2 is FQGNSA in the germline V gene. Per the original methods: Using reference gene primer amplification, nucleated cell counts were estimated. The protocol was immunoSEQ multiplex PCR, while the TCRdb copy is restricted to in-frame clones and leaves out a portion. From that table come the V and J calls and clone size; the DNA was used to work out D and trimming. This table holds around 110,000 clones, 86% found once. This clone turned up a few times.

The source is a man between 40 and 49 years old with acute or convalescent COVID-19. The chain has TRBV7-2 and TRBJ2-1; 10 nucleotides agree with TRBD2. Sequencing was carried out using peripheral blood. CDR3 DNA sequence: TGTGCCAGCAGCTTAGATTCTGGACTAGCGGACAATGAGCAGTTCTTC. Translation: CASSLDSGLADNEQFF.